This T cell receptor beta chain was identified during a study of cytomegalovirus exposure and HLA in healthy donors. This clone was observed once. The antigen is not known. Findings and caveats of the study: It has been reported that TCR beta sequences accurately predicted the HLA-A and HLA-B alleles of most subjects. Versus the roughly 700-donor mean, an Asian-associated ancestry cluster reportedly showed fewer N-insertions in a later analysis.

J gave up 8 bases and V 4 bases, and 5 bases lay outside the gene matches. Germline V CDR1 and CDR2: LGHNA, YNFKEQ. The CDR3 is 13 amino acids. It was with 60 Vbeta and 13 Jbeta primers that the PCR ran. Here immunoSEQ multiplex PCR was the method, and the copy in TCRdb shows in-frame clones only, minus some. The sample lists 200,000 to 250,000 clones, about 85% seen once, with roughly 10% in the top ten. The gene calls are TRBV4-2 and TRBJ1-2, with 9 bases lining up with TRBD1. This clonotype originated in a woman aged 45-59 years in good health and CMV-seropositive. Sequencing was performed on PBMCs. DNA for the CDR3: TGTGCCAGCAGCCGGCGGACAGGGGACGGCTACACCTTC. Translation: CASSRRTGDGYTF.